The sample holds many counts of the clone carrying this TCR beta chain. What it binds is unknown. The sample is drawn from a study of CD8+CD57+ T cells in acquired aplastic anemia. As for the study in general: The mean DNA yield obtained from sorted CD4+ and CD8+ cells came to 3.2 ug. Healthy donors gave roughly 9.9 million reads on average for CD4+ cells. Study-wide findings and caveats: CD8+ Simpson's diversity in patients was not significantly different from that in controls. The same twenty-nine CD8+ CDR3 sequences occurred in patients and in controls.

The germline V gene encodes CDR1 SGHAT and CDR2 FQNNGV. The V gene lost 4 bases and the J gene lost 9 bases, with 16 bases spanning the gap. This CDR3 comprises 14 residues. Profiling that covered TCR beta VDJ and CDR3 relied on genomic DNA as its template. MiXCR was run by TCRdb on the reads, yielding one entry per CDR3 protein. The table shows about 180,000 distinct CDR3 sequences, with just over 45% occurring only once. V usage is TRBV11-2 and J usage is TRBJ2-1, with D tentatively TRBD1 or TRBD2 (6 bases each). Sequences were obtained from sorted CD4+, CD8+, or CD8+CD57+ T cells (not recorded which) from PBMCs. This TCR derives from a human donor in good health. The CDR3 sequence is CASSSGGGKGEQFF. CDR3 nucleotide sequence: TGTGCCAGCAGCTCCGGGGGCGGGAAAGGTGAGCAGTTCTTC.